This T cell receptor beta chain derives from a study of T cell repertoires in cytomegalovirus infection. In the study overall: Evidence of both CMV infection and a matching HLA type came from public TCR beta signatures.

TCRdb re-called the reads with MiXCR, one entry per CDR3 protein. Among fewer than 700,000 distinct CDR3 sequences listed, 20% to 30% were seen once. This clonotype has only a few counts. The length of the CDR3 is 16 residues. V was shortened by 5 bases and J by 0 bases, with 16 bases between the two germline ends. Germline V gene data show CDR1 as SEHNR and CDR2 as FQNEAQ (reference sequence). The chain links TRBV7-9 to TRBJ1-1; possible D gene TRBD1, 6 bases. This receptor was obtained from a human donor in good health (CMV status not recorded). Some clones in this sample may be carry-over from other donors' samples. The sequenced material came from CD8+ T cells from PBMCs. The CDR3 DNA is TGTGCCAGCAGCCCCGCCCAACGACAGGTGAACACTGAAGCTTTCTTT. It encodes CASSPAQRQVNTEAFF.